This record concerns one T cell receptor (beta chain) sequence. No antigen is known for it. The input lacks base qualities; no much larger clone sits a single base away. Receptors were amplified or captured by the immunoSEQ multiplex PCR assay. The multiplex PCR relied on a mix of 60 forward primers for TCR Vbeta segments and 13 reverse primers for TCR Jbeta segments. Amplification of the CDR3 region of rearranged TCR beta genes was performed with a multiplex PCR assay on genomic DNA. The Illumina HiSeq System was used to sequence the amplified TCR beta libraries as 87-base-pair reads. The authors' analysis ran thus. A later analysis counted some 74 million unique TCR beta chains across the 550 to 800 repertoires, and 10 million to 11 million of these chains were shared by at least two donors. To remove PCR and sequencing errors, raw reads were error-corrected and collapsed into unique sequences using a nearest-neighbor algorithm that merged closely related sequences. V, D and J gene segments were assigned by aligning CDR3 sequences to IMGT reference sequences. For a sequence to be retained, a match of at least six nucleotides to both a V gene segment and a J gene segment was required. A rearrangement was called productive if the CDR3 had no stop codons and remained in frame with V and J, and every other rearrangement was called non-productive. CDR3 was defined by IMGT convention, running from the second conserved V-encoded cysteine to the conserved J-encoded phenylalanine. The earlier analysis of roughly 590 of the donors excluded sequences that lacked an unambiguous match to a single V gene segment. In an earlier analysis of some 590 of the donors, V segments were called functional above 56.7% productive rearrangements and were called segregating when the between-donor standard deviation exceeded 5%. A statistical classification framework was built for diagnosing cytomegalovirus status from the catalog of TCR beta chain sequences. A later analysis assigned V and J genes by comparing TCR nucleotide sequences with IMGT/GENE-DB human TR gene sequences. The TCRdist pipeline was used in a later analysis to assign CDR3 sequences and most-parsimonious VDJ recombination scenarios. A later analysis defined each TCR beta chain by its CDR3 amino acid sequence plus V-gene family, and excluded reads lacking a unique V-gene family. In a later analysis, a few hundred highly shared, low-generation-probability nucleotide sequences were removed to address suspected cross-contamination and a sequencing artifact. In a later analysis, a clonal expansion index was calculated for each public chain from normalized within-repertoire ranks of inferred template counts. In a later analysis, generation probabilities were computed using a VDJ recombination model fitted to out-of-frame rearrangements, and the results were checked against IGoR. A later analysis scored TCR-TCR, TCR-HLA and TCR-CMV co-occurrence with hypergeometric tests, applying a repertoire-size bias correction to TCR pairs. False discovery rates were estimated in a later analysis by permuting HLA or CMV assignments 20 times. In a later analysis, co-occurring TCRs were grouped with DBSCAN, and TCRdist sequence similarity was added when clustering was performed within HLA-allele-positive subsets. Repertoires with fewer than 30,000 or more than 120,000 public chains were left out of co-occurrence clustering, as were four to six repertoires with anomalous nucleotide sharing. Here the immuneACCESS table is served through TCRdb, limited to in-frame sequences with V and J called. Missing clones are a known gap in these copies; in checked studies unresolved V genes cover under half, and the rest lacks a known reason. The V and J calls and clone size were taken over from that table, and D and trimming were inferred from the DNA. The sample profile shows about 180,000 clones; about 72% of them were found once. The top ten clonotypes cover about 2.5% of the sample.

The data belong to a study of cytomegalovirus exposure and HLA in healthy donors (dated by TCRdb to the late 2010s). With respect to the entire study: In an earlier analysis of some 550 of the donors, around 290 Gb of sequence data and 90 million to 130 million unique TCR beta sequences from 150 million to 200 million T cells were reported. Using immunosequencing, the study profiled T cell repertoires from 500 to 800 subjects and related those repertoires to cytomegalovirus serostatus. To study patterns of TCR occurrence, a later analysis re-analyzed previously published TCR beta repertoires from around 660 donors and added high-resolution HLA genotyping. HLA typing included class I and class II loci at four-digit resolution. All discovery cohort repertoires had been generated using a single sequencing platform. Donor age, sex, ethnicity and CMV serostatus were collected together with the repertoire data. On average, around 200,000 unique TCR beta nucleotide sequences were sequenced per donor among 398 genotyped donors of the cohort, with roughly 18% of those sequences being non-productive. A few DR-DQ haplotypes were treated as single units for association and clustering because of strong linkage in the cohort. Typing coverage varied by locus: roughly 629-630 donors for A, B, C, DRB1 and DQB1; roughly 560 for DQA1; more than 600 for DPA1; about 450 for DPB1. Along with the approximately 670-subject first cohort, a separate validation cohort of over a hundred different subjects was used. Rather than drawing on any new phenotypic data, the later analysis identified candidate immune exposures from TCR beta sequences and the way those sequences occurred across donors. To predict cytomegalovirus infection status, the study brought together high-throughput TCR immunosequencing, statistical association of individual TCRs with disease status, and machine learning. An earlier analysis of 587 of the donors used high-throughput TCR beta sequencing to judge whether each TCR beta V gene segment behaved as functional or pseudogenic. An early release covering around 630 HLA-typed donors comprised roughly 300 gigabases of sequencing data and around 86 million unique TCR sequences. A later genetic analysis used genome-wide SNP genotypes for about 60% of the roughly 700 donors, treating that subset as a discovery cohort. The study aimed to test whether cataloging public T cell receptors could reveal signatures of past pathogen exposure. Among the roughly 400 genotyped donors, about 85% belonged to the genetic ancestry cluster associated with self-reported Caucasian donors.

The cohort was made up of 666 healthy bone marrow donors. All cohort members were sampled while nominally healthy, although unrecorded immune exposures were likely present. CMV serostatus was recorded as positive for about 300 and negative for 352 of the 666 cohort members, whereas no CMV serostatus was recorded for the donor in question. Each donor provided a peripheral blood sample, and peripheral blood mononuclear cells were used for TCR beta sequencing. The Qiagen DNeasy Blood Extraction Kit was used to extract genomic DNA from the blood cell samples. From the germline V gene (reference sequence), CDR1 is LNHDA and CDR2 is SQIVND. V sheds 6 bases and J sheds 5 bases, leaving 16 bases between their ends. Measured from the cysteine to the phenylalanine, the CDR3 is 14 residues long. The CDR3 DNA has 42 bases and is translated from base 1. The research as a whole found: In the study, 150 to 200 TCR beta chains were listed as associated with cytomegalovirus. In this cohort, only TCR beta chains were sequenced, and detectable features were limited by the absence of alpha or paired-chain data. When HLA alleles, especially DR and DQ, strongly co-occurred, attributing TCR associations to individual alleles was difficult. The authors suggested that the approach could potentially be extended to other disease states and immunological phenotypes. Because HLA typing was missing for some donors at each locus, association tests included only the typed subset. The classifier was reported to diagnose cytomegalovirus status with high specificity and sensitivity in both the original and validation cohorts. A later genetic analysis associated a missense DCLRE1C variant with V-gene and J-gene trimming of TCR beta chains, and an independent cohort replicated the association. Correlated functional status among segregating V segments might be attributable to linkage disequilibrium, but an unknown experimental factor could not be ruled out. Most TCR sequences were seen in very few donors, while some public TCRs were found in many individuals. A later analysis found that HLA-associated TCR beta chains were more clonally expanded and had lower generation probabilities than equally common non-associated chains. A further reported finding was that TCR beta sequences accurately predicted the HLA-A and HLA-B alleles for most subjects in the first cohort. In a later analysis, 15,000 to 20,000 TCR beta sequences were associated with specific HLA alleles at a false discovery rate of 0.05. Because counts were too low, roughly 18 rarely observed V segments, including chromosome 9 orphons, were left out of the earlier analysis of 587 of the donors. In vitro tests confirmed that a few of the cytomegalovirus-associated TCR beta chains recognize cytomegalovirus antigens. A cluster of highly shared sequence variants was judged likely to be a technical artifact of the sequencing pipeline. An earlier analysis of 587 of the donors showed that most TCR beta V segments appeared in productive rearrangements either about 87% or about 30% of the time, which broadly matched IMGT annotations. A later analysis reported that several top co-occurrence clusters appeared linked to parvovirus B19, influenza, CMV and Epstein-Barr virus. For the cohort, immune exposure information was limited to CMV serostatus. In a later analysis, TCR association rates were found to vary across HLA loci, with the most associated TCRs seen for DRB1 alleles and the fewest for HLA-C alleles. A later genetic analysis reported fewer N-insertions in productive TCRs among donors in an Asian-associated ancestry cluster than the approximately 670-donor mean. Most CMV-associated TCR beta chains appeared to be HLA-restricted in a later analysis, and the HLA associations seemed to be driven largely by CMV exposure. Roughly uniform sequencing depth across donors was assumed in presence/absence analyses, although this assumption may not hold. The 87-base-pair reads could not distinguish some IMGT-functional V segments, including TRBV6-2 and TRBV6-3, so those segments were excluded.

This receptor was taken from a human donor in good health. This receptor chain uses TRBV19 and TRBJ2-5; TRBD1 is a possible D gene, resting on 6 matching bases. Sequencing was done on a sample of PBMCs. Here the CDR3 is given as CASRKGQRWETQYF. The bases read TGTGCCAGTAGGAAAGGACAGCGCTGGGAGACCCAGTACTTC.